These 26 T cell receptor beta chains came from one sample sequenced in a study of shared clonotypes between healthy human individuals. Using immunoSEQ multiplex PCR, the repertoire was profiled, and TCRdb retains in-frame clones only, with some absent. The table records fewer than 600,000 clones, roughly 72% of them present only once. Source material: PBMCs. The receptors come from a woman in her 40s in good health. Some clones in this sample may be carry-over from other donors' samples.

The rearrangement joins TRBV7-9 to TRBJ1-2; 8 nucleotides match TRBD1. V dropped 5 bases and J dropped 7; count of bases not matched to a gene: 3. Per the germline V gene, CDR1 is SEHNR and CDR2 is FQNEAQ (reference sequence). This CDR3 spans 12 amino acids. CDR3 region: CASSQDRGGYTF. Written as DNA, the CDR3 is TGTGCCAGCAGCCAAGACAGGGGTGGCTACACCTTC. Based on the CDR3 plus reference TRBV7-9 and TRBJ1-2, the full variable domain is DTGVSQNPRHKITKRGQNVTFRCDPISEHNRLYWYRQTLGQGPEFLTYFQNEAQLEKSRLLSDRFSAERPKGSFSTLEIQRTEQGDSAMYLCASSQDRGGYTFGSGTRLTVV.

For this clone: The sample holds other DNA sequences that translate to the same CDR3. CDR3 in DNA: TGCAGTGCAAAGGGGAATGAGCAGTTCTTC. Translating gives CSAKGNEQFF. V and J are TRBV20-1 and TRBJ2-1, with a tentative D call TRBD1 (5 bases). The germline CDR1 and CDR2 sequences are DFQATT and SNEGSKA (reference sequence). The CDR3 is 10 residues long. V lost 6 bases and J 7 bases, leaving 7 bases between the germline ends.

CDR3 coding DNA: TGTGCCAGCTCACCACTAAGCGCCTCCTACAATGAGCAGTTCTTC. Encoded protein: CASSPLSASYNEQFF. The chain links TRBV18 to TRBJ2-1; D remains ambiguous. This CDR3 has 15 amino acids. The germline gives CDR1 KGHSH, CDR2 LQKENI. V was cut by 1 base and J by 0 bases, with 7 bases left in between.

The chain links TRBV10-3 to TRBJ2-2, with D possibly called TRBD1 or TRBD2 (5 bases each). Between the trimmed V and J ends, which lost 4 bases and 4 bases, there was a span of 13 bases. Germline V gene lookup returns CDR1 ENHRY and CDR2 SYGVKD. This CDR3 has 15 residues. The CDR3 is CAISAGPRGTGELFF. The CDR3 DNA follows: TGTGCCATCAGTGCAGGGCCACGGGGCACCGGGGAGCTGTTTTTT.

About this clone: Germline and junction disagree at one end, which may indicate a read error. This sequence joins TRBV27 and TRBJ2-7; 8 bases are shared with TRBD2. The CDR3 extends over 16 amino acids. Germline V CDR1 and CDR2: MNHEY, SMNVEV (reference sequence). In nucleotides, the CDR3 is TGTGCCAGCAGTCCCGACGGGGTAGCGGGATCCTTCGAGCAGTACTTC. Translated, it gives CASSPDGVAGSFEQYF.

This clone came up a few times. CDR3: CSVGQGLNTEAFF. Written as DNA, the CDR3 is TGCAGCGTTGGGCAGGGACTGAACACTGAAGCTTTCTTT. The genes are TRBV29-1 and TRBJ1-1, with D perhaps matching TRBD1 (5 bases). The germline V gene has CDR1 SQVTM and CDR2 ANQGSEA. CDR3 length: 13 amino acids. V gave up 4 bases and J gave up 0 bases, with 9 bases separating them.

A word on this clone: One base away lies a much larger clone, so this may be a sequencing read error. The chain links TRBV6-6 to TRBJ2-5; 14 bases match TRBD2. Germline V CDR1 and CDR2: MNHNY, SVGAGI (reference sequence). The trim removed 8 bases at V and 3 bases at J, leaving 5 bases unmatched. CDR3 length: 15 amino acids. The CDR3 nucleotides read TGTGCCAGCGGTTCGGGACTAGCGGGAGAAGAGACCCAGTACTTC. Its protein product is CASGSGLAGEETQYF.

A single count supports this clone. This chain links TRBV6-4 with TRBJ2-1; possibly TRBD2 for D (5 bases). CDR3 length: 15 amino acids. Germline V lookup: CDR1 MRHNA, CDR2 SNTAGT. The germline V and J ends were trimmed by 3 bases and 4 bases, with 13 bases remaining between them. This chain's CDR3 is CASSEGSGEYNEQFF. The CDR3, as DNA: TGTGCCAGCAGTGAAGGCAGCGGAGAATACAATGAGCAGTTCTTC.

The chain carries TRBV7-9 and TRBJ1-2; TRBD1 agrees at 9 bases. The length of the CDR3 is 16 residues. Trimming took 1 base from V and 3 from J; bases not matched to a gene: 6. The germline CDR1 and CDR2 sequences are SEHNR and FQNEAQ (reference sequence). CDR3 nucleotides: TGTGCCAGCAGCTTAGGAGTGGGACAGGGTCACTATGGCTACACCTTC. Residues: CASSLGVGQGHYGYTF.

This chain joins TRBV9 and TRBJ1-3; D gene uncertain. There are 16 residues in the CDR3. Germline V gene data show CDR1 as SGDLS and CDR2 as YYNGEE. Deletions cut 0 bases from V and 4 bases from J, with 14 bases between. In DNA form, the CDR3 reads TGTGCCAGCAGCGTAGAGGGATCCGGGCCCGGAAACACCATATATTTT. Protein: CASSVEGSGPGNTIYF.

CDR3 nucleotides: TGTGCCAGCGCCAGACAAGCGGGGGAGCAGTACTTC. Translated, it gives CASARQAGEQYF. The rearrangement links TRBV27 to TRBJ2-7; TRBD2 matches at 7 bases. CDR3 length: 12 residues. Germline CDR1 and CDR2: MNHEY and SMNVEV (reference sequence). V dropped 8 bases and J dropped 7; count of bases not matched to a gene: 8.

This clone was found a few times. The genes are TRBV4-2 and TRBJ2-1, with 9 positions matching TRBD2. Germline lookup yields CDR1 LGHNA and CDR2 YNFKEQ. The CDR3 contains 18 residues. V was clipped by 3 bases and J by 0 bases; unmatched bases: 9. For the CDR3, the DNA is TGTGCCAGCAGCCAGGAGGGGGGTAGCGGGAGCTCCTACAATGAGCAGTTCTTC. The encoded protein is CASSQEGGSGSSYNEQFF.

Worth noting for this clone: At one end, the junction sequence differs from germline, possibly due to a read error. In DNA, the CDR3 is TGCAGTGCGAACGACCGAATTTTT. Protein sequence: CSANDRIF. This sequence joins TRBV20-1 and TRBJ2-3, with D unresolved. The CDR3 extends over 8 amino acids. Germline V gives CDR1 DFQATT, CDR2 SNEGSKA (reference sequence).

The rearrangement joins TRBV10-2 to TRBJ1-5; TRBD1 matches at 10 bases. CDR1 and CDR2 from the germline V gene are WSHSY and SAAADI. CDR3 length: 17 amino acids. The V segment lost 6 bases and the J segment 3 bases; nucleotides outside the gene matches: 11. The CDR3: CASRIDRGLALNQPQHF. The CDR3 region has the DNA TGCGCCAGCAGAATCGACAGGGGGCTCGCCCTCAATCAGCCCCAGCATTTT.

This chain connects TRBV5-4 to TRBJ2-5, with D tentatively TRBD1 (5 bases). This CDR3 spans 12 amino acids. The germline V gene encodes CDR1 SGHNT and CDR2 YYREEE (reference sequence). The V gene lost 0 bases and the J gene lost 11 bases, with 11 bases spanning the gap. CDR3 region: CASSLDRSRQYF. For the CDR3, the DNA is TGTGCCAGCAGCTTGGACAGGTCTAGGCAGTACTTC.

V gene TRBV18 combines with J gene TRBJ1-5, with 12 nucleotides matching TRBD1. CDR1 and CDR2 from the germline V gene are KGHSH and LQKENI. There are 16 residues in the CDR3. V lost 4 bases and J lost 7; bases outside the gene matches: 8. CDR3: CASSLRDRGLRQPQHF. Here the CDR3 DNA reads TGTGCCAGCTCACTACGGGACAGGGGGCTTAGACAGCCCCAGCATTTT.

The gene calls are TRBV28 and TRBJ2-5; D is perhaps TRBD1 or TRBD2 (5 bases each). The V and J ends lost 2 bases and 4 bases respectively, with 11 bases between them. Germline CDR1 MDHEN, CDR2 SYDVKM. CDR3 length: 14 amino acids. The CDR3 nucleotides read TGTGCCAGCAGTTTAAGATCGGGGCGAGAGACCCAGTACTTC. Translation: CASSLRSGRETQYF.

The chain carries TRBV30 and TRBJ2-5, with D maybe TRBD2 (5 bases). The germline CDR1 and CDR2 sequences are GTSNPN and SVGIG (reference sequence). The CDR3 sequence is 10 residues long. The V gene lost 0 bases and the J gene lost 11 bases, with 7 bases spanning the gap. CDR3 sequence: CAWSVGEQYF. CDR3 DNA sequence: TGTGCCTGGAGTGTTGGGGAGCAGTACTTC.

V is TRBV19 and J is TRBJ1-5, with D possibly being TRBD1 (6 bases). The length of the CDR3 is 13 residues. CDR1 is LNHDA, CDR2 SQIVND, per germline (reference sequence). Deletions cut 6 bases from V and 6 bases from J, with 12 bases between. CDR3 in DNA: TGTGCCAGTAGCCCCGGCAGGGGTCAGCCCCAGCATTTT. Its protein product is CASSPGRGQPQHF.

The CDR3 loop reads CASSGGLLSYEQYF. The CDR3 DNA sequence: TGTGCCAGCAGCGGGGGACTGCTCTCCTACGAGCAGTACTTC. The chain couples TRBV9 to TRBJ2-7; weak D call: TRBD2 (6 bases). The ends were cut back, 3 bases at V and 0 bases at J, with 10 bases in the middle. The CDR3 length is 14 residues. Germline lookup yields CDR1 SGDLS and CDR2 YYNGEE.

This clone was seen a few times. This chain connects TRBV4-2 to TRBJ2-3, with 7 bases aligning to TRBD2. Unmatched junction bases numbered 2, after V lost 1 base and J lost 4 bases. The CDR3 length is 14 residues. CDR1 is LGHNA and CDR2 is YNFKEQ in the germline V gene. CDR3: CASSQGGGPDTQYF. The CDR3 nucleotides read TGTGCCAGCAGCCAAGGGGGGGGACCAGATACGCAGTATTTT.

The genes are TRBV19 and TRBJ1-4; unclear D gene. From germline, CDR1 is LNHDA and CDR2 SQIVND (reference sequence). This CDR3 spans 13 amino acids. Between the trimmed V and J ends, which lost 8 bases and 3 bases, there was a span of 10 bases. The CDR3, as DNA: TGTGCCAGTGGCTCTGTGGCTAATGAAAAACTGTTTTTT. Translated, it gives CASGSVANEKLFF.

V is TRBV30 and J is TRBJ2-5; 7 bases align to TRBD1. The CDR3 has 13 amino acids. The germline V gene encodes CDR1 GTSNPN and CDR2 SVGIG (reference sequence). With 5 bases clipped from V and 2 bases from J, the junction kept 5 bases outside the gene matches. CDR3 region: CAWHGQVQETQYF. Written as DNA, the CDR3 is TGTGCCTGGCATGGACAGGTTCAAGAGACCCAGTACTTC.

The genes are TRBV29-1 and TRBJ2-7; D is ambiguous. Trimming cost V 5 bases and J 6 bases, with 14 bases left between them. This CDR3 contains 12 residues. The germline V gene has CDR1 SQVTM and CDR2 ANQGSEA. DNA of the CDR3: TGCAGCGTTCTCTCGGACGGGCGCGAGCAGTACTTC. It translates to CSVLSDGREQYF.

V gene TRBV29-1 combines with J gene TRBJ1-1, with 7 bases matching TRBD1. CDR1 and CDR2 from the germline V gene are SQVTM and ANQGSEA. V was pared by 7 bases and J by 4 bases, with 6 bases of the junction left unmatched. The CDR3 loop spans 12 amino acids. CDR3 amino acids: CSGGGAGTEAFF. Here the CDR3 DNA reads TGCAGCGGAGGGGGCGCGGGCACTGAAGCTTTCTTT.

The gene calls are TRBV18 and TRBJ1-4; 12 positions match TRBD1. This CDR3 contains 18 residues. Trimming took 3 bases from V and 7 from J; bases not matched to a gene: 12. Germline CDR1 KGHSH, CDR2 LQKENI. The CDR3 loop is CASSPPGTGGRSGEKLFF. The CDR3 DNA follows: TGTGCCAGCTCACCTCCCGGGACAGGGGGCCGCAGCGGTGAAAAACTGTTTTTT.